The clone carrying this T cell receptor beta chain was seen more than once but under ten times. Trimming stripped 9 bases from V and 12 bases from J, with 21 bases between. The CDR3 is 12 amino acids. CDR1 is SGHDN and CDR2 is FVKESK in the germline V gene. The sample belongs to a study of T-cell reconstitution after alpha-beta-depleted transplantation in children. Unique molecular identifiers were incorporated when the TCRbeta library was constructed. From the PCR reads, TCRdb called clonotypes with MiXCR, one entry per CDR3 protein. The data show approximately 400,000 distinct CDR3 sequences, with approximately 11% seen just once and approximately 5% held by the top ten.

Sequenced material: PBMCs from the stem cell graft donor, taken from the stem cell graft. The clonotype was recovered from a human donor who donated a stem cell graft to a child with acute myeloid leukemia. The rearrangement links TRBV14 to TRBJ2-7; a possible D gene is TRBD2 (5 bases). For the CDR3, the DNA is TGTGCCAGGGTTCGAGGGCGCGCGAAGCGGTACGTC. Translated: CARVRGRAKRYV.